This passage covers 26 T cell receptor beta chains from one sample sequenced in a study of blood T cell repertoires in COVID-19 (dated by TCRdb to about 2020). The library was made by the immunoSEQ multiplex PCR assay. TCRdb stores this immuneACCESS table with in-frame sequences only. Part of the clones is absent; in the studies checked, under half of the shortfall reflects unresolved V genes, and no reason is known for the rest. The sample records 60,000 to 80,000 clones, approximately 90% of which are singletons. The ten largest clones add up to 18% of the sample. The sample comprised peripheral blood. These receptors were collected from an older woman with COVID-19, enrolled during active disease.

The V call is TRBV11-3, the J call TRBJ2-2, with 9 bases fitting TRBD1. Trimming cost V 6 bases and J 4 bases; bases outside gene matches: 3. The length of the CDR3 is 14 residues. The germline gives CDR1 SGHNT, CDR2 YENEEA. CDR3 bases: TGTGCCAGCAGAACGACAGGGGGCACCGGGGAGCTGTTTTTT. This sequence encodes CASRTTGGTGELFF.

The V call is TRBV28, the J call TRBJ2-7, with 10 bases aligning to TRBD1. Per germline, CDR1 MDHEN and CDR2 SYDVKM. The CDR3 totals 16 residues. After removal of 7 bases from V and 2 bases from J, the junction contained 11 bases not matched to a gene. The CDR3 coding sequence is TGTGCCAGCAACTATAGACCGGGACAGGGGACCTACGAGCAGTACTTC. Protein product: CASNYRPGQGTYEQYF.

The chain couples TRBV30 to TRBJ2-7; D possibly corresponds to TRBD1 (6 bases). This CDR3 spans 13 amino acids. Germline-derived CDR1 and CDR2 are GTSNPN and SVGIG (reference sequence). V lost 3 bases and J 6 bases, leaving 15 bases between the germline ends. The CDR3: CAWRQGFGGEQYF. The CDR3 bases are TGTGCCTGGAGACAGGGATTCGGAGGCGAGCAGTACTTC.

The chain links TRBV9 to TRBJ2-3; no clear D. CDR1 is SGDLS and CDR2 is YYNGEE in the germline V gene. CDR3 length: 15 residues. The V end lost 0 bases, the J end lost 6 bases, and 14 bases lay between the germline ends. In nucleotides, the CDR3 is TGTGCCAGCAGCGTAGCAGGCCAGTCCCTGGATACGCAGTATTTT. As protein: CASSVAGQSLDTQYF.

On this clone itself: The same CDR3 also results from other DNA sequences found in this sample. This chain links TRBV11-2 with TRBJ2-3, with D possibly being TRBD1 (5 bases). Trimming pared 1 base from V and 4 bases from J, leaving 6 bases between. The length of the CDR3 is 13 residues. The germline CDR1 and CDR2 sequences are SGHAT and FQNNGV. For the CDR3, the DNA is TGTGCCAGCAGCTTAGCAGGGCCAGATACGCAGTATTTT. It specifies CASSLAGPDTQYF.

The chain carries TRBV14 and TRBJ1-1; D ambiguous. In germline, CDR1 is SGHDN, CDR2 FVKESK. The CDR3 totals 13 residues. The V gene lost 3 bases and the J gene lost 5 bases, with 10 bases spanning the gap. CDR3 sequence reads: CASSQGVTTEAFF. Here the CDR3 DNA reads TGTGCCAGCAGCCAGGGAGTGACGACTGAAGCTTTCTTT.

The chain carries TRBV9 and TRBJ1-3; D unresolved. Deletions cut 6 bases from V and 0 bases from J, with 22 bases between. The CDR3 consists of 18 residues. The germline V gene encodes CDR1 SGDLS and CDR2 YYNGEE. The CDR3 DNA is TGTGCCAGCACCCGTGAACTAGCTATCACCCACTCTGGAAACACCATATATTTT. It codes for CASTRELAITHSGNTIYF.

The chain carries TRBV29-1 and TRBJ2-1; the match to TRBD2 covers 7 bases. Germline lookup yields CDR1 SQVTM and CDR2 ANQGSEA. The CDR3 runs to 16 residues. The V gene end was trimmed by 1 base and the J gene end by 9 bases; junction bases not matched to a gene: 15. The CDR3 protein is CSVEGIQGLPSGEQFF. Written as DNA, the CDR3 is TGCAGCGTTGAAGGGATCCAGGGACTACCATCGGGTGAGCAGTTCTTC.

This chain uses TRBV3-1 (or the pseudogene TRBV3-2) with TRBJ2-7, with D perhaps matching TRBD2 (6 bases). V lost 5 bases to trimming and J lost 2 bases, with 13 bases between them. Germline CDR1 and CDR2: LGHDT and YNNKEL (reference sequence). The CDR3 spans 14 residues. CDR3 loop: CASSRGTPAYEQYF. The CDR3 DNA is TGTGCCAGCAGCAGAGGGACTCCCGCCTACGAGCAGTACTTC.

The gene calls are TRBV28 and TRBJ1-5; D possibly corresponds to TRBD1 (5 bases). The V end was cut by 2 bases, the J end by 2 bases, with 13 bases between. Germline lookup yields CDR1 MDHEN and CDR2 SYDVKM. This CDR3 region has 16 residues. The CDR3 bases are TGTGCCAGCAGTTTAGAAGCAGGGCTTGGCAATCAGCCCCAGCATTTT. It specifies CASSLEAGLGNQPQHF. Variable domain in full (rest from reference TRBV28 and TRBJ1-5): DVKVTQSSRYLVKRTGEKVFLECVQDMDHENMFWYRQDPGLGLRLIYFSYDVKMKEKGDIPEGYSVSREKKERFSLILESASTNQTSMYLCASSLEAGLGNQPQHFGDGTRLSIL.

The gene calls are TRBV10-3 and TRBJ2-1; unclear D gene. V lost 5 bases to trimming and J lost 2 bases, with 16 bases between them. Germline V gene sequence: CDR1 ENHRY, CDR2 SYGVKD. The CDR3 extends over 16 amino acids. The CDR3 nucleotides read TGTGCCATCAGTCCTTCGGAGCACGACGCCTACAATGAGCAGTTCTTC. Protein product: CAISPSEHDAYNEQFF.

For the CDR3, the DNA is TGTGCCAGCAGTTACTCGACCGGGGTAGATGGCTACACCTTC. Its translation: CASSYSTGVDGYTF. This chain joins TRBV6-5 and TRBJ1-2; D ambiguous. The CDR3 sequence is 14 residues long. The V and J ends lost 0 bases and 6 bases respectively, with 11 bases between them. Germline CDR1 reads MNHEY; CDR2 reads SVGAGI.

The rearrangement joins TRBV27 to TRBJ1-6; 7 bases map to TRBD1. V dropped 5 bases and J dropped 4; count of bases not matched to a gene: 2. CDR1 is MNHEY and CDR2 is SMNVEV in the germline V gene (reference sequence). The CDR3 has 14 residues. The CDR3 region is CASSNRGYNSPLHF. As DNA, the CDR3 is TGTGCCAGCAGTAACAGGGGTTATAATTCACCCCTCCACTTT.

The chain is built from TRBV6-2 or TRBV6-3 and TRBJ2-3; 8 bases map to TRBD2. This CDR3 contains 16 residues. The J segment lost 1 base and the V segment lost 2 bases, leaving 5 bases of the junction unmatched. CDR1 is MNHEY, CDR2 SVGEGT, per germline. Here the CDR3 reads CASSYLQAGGTDTQYF. The CDR3 DNA sequence: TGTGCCAGCAGTTACCTCCAAGCGGGAGGCACAGATACGCAGTATTTT.

There are a few counts of this clone. V gene TRBV6-1 combines with J gene TRBJ1-5; D is unclear. CDR1 is MNHNS, CDR2 SASEGT, per germline. Trimming removed 0 bases from V and 0 bases from J, with 9 bases in between. The length of the CDR3 is 16 residues. The CDR3 loop reads CASSEAESYSNQPQHF. Written as DNA, the CDR3 is TGTGCCAGCAGTGAAGCGGAGTCCTATAGCAATCAGCCCCAGCATTTT.

This clone was counted a single time. The chain recombines TRBV5-1 with TRBJ2-2, with 7 bases fitting TRBD2. Germline trimming cut 1 base from V and 4 bases from J; bases unmatched to any gene: 4. CDR1 and CDR2 from the germline V gene are SGHRS and YFSETQ. The CDR3 totals 15 residues. The CDR3, as DNA: TGCGCCAGCAGCTTGACGGCGGGAGTCACCGGGGAGCTGTTTTTT. This encodes CASSLTAGVTGELFF.

This chain joins TRBV7-2 and TRBJ1-2; D remains unclear. The CDR3 loop spans 13 amino acids. CDR1 is SGHTA and CDR2 is FQGNSA in the germline V gene. Trimming stripped 5 bases from V and 12 bases from J, with 19 bases between. CDR3 in amino acids: CASSQHKQGRHTF. DNA for the CDR3: TGTGCCAGCAGCCAACACAAACAAGGGAGGCACACCTTC.

The chain couples TRBV9 to TRBJ2-3, with 16 bases lining up with TRBD2. Trimming cost V 4 bases and J 1 base; bases outside gene matches: 12. Germline V gene lookup returns CDR1 SGDLS and CDR2 YYNGEE. The CDR3 totals 20 residues. The DNA of the CDR3 is TGTGCCAGCAGCCCAAGCGGGGGACTAGCGGGAGGGCCTGGCACAGATACGCAGTATTTT. Its protein product is CASSPSGGLAGGPGTDTQYF.

The chain couples TRBV7-2 to TRBJ1-2, with 7 bases matching TRBD1. The V and J ends lost 0 bases and 5 bases, in that order; junction bases with no gene match: 9. In germline, CDR1 is SGHTA, CDR2 FQGNSA. The CDR3 is 16 residues long. DNA of the CDR3: TGTGCCAGCAGCTTAGCGCCCTCGACAGGGAGGTATGGCTACACCTTC. Protein product: CASSLAPSTGRYGYTF.

V usage is TRBV24-1 and J usage is TRBJ2-1; D unresolved. V gave up 5 bases and J gave up 2 bases, with 9 bases separating them. The CDR3 covers 14 residues. Germline V CDR1 and CDR2: KGHDR, SFDVKD. The CDR3 DNA is TGTGCCACCAGTGCCCCCTACCCCTACAATGAGCAGTTCTTC. This gives the protein CATSAPYPYNEQFF.

J is TRBJ2-1 and V is TRBV6-5; 7 bases match TRBD1. CDR1 is MNHEY and CDR2 is SVGAGI in the germline V gene. The CDR3 totals 13 residues. V was pared by 6 bases and J by 7 bases, with 6 bases of the junction left unmatched. In DNA form, the CDR3 reads TGTGCCAGCAGAAGCAGGGGGTTGAATGAGCAGTTCTTC. Encoded protein: CASRSRGLNEQFF.

This chain joins TRBV5-4 and TRBJ2-7; 13 bases are shared with TRBD2. CDR1 and CDR2 (germline): SGHNT, YYREEE (reference sequence). This CDR3 contains 16 residues. The V and J ends lost 0 bases and 5 bases, in that order; junction bases with no gene match: 5. The DNA of the CDR3 is TGTGCCAGCAGCTTGGGACTAGCGGGGGGATACGACGAGCAGTACTTC. This translates into CASSLGLAGGYDEQYF.

The chain links TRBV9 to TRBJ1-1; 10 positions agree with TRBD1. V trimming: 0 bases; J trimming: 4 bases; junction bases outside the gene matches: 0. The CDR3 spans 14 residues. Per germline, CDR1 SGDLS and CDR2 YYNGEE. CDR3 protein: CASSVGTGGTEAFF. Written as DNA, the CDR3 is TGTGCCAGCAGCGTAGGGACAGGGGGCACTGAAGCTTTCTTT.

The chain combines TRBV7-2 with TRBJ1-1, with D perhaps TRBD1 (6 bases). Between the trimmed V and J ends, which lost 1 base and 5 bases, there was a span of 17 bases. The CDR3 consists of 16 residues. The V gene's germline CDR1 is SGHTA and CDR2 FQGNSA. Here the CDR3 DNA reads TGTGCCAGCAGCTTAGTTGGAGGGGGGGCTGCTACTGAAGCTTTCTTT. It codes for CASSLVGGGAATEAFF. Complete variable domain (other parts from reference TRBV7-2 and TRBJ1-1): GAGVSQSPSNKVTEKGKDVELRCDPISGHTALYWYRQSLGQGLEFLIYFQGNSAPDKSGLPSDRFSAERTGGSVSTLTIQRTQQEDSAVYLCASSLVGGGAATEAFFGQGTRLTVV.

CDR3 amino acids: CASSPSPVGTEAFF. CDR3 DNA sequence: TGTGCCAGCAGCCCCTCGCCCGTCGGGACTGAAGCTTTCTTT. The chain joins TRBV7-2 to TRBJ1-1; no clear D. The CDR3 has 14 amino acids. Per germline, CDR1 SGHTA and CDR2 FQGNSA. The V and J ends lost 5 bases and 5 bases respectively, with 15 bases between them.

This chain connects TRBV13 to TRBJ2-3; D remains unclear. V was cut by 5 bases and J by 2 bases, with 8 bases left in between. CDR1 and CDR2 from the germline V gene are PRHDT and FYEKMQ (reference sequence). The CDR3 loop spans 13 amino acids. The CDR3 coding sequence is TGTGCCAGCAGCACAATACACACAGATACGCAGTATTTT. As protein: CASSTIHTDTQYF.